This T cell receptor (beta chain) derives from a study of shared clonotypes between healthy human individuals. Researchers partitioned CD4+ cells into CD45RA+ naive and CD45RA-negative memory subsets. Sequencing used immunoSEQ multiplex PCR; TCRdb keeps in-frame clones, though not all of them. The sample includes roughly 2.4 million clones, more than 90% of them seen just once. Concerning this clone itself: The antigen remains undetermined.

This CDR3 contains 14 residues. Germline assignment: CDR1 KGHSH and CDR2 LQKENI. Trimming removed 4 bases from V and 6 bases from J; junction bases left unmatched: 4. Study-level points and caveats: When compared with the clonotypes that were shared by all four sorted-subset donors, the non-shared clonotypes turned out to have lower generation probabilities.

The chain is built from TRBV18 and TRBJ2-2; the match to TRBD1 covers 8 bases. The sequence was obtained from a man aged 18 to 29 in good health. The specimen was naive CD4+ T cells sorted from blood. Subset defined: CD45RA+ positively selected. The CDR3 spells CASSRQGTAGELFF. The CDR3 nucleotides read TGTGCCAGCTCACGACAGGGGACGGCCGGGGAGCTGTTTTTT.